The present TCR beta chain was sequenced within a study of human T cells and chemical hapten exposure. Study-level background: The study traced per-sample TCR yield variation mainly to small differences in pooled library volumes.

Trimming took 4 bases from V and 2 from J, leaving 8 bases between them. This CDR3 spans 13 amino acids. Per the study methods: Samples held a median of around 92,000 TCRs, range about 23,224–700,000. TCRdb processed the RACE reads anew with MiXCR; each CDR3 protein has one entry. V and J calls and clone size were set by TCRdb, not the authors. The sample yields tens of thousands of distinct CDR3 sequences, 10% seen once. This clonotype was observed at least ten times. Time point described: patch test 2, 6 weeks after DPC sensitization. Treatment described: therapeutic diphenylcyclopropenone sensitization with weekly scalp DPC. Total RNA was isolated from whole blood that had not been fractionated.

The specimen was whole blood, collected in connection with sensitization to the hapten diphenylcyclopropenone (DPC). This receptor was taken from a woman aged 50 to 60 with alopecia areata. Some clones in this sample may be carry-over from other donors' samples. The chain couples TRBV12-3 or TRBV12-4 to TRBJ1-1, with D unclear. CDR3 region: CASSYRPNTEAFF. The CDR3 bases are TGTGCCAGCAGTTACCGACCTAACACTGAAGCTTTCTTT.